This T cell receptor beta chain was identified during a study of regulatory T cells in long-lasting Graves disease. J was trimmed by 1 base and V by 2 bases; bases with no gene match: 3. This CDR3 has 14 residues. Germline-derived CDR1 and CDR2 are SGDLS and YYNGEE. As for time point: newly diagnosed GD, antithyroid drugs for less than 3 months. The TCR library was prepared using RNA isolated from PBMCs. The authors built TCR beta libraries using iRepertoire HTBI primers and Arm-PCR of CDR3 regions. Using its own MiXCR run on the multiplex PCR reads, TCRdb lists one record per CDR3 protein. The sample records fewer than 650,000 distinct CDR3 sequences, about 16% being singletons. The same data also went into a second study, on T cells in Graves' hyperthyroidism and ophthalmopathy.

V is TRBV9 and J is TRBJ2-7; TRBD1 matches at 7 bases. The receptor's source is a man aged 18 to 29 with Graves disease. Source: peripheral blood mononuclear cells (PBMCs), taken at new diagnosis, from a patient treated with antithyroid drugs. CDR3 nucleotide sequence: TGTGCCAGCAGCGTCTCGACAGGGTCCTACGAGCAGTACTTC. Translating gives CASSVSTGSYEQYF.